This T cell receptor (beta chain) comes out of a study of cytomegalovirus exposure and HLA in healthy donors (TCRdb year 2017). Describing the broader study: In an earlier analysis of about 560 of the donors, 276 Gb of sequence data and 117 million unique TCR beta sequences from 180 million or so T cells were reported. Around 320 gigabases of sequencing data and tens of millions of unique TCR sequences were included in an early release covering roughly 600 HLA-typed donors. Of the 300 to 500 genotyped donors, less than 85% were placed in the genetic ancestry cluster associated with self-reported Caucasian donors. The study was designed to test whether signatures of past pathogen exposure could be identified by cataloging public T cell receptors. The T cell repertoires of some 670 subjects were profiled by immunosequencing and related to cytomegalovirus serostatus. Along with the 666-subject first cohort, a separate validation cohort of 120 different subjects was used. The study combined high-throughput TCR immunosequencing, statistical association of individual TCRs with disease status, and machine learning to predict cytomegalovirus infection status. A later analysis re-examined previously published TCR beta repertoires from more than 600 donors and added high-resolution HLA genotyping to investigate patterns of TCR occurrence. Rather than drawing on any new phenotypic data, the later analysis identified candidate immune exposures from TCR beta sequences and the way those sequences occurred across donors. In an earlier analysis of a few hundred of the donors, high-throughput TCR beta sequencing was used to judge whether each TCR beta V gene segment behaved as functional or pseudogenic. Donor age, sex, ethnicity and CMV serostatus were collected together with the repertoire data. A later genetic analysis used genome-wide SNP genotypes for about 65% of the roughly 670 donors, treating that subset as a discovery cohort. All discovery cohort repertoires had been generated on a single sequencing platform. HLA typing covered class I and class II loci at four-digit resolution. Typing coverage varied by locus: roughly 629-630 donors for A, B, C, DRB1 and DQB1; more than 500 for DQA1; more than 600 for DPA1; approximately 490 for DPB1. Four to six DR-DQ haplotypes were handled as single units for association and clustering, since linkage in the cohort was strong. Across some 400 genotyped donors of the cohort, an average of about 240,000 unique TCR beta nucleotide sequences per donor were sequenced, and 15% to 20% of those sequences were non-productive.

General findings and caveats noted by the study authors: The earlier analysis of approximately 560 of the donors excluded roughly 17 rarely observed V segments, including chromosome 9 orphons, because counts were too low. A later analysis found that HLA-associated TCR beta chains were more clonally expanded and had lower generation probabilities than equally common non-associated chains. Because HLA typing was unavailable for some donors at each locus, only the typed subset was used in association tests. In a later genetic analysis, fewer N-insertions in productive TCRs were reported among donors in an Asian-associated ancestry cluster than the roughly 700-donor mean. It was suggested by the authors that the approach could potentially be generalized to other disease states and immunological phenotypes. The presence/absence analyses assumed that sequencing depth was roughly uniform across donors, and that assumption may not be true. Immune exposure information for the cohort was limited to CMV serostatus. A later genetic analysis associated a missense DCLRE1C variant with V-gene and J-gene trimming of TCR beta chains, and an independent cohort replicated the association. A further reported finding was that TCR beta sequences accurately predicted the HLA-A and HLA-B alleles for most subjects in the first cohort. When HLA alleles, especially DR and DQ, strongly co-occurred, attributing TCR associations to individual alleles was difficult. Cytomegalovirus status was reported to be diagnosed by the classifier with high specificity and sensitivity in both the original and validation cohorts. Correlated functional status among segregating V segments might reflect linkage disequilibrium, but an unknown experimental factor could not be ruled out. A cluster of highly shared sequence variants was judged likely to represent a technical artifact of the sequencing pipeline. An earlier analysis of approximately 530 of the donors showed that most TCR beta V segments appeared in productive rearrangements either about 87% or about 30% of the time, which broadly matched IMGT annotations. In a later analysis, most CMV-associated TCR beta chains were found to appear HLA-restricted, with HLA associations seemingly driven largely by CMV exposure. A later analysis reported that several top co-occurrence clusters appeared linked to parvovirus B19, influenza, CMV and Epstein-Barr virus. In vitro tests confirmed that a few of the cytomegalovirus-associated TCR beta chains recognize cytomegalovirus antigens. A later analysis found that TCR association rates varied across HLA loci, with DRB1 alleles showing the most associated TCRs and HLA-C alleles the fewest. Specific HLA alleles were associated with roughly 17,000 TCR beta sequences at a false discovery rate of 0.05 in a later analysis. Only TCR beta chains were sequenced in this cohort, and the absence of alpha or paired-chain data limited detectable features. The study gave a list of more than 150 TCR beta chains associated with cytomegalovirus. Across donors, most TCR sequences were observed very rarely, whereas some public TCRs were present in many individuals.

With regard to this clone: No cognate antigen has been identified for it. Mismatch with germline at one junction end may stem from a read error.

The cohort comprised under 700 healthy bone marrow donors. At the time of sampling, all cohort members were nominally healthy, though unrecorded immune exposures were likely present. The donor was CMV seronegative and belonged to the group of 380 or so seronegative cohort members. A peripheral blood sample was collected from each donor, and TCR beta sequencing was performed on peripheral blood mononuclear cells. Genomic DNA was extracted from the blood cell samples with the Qiagen DNeasy Blood Extraction Kit. Receptor amplification or capture employed the immunoSEQ multiplex PCR assay. For the multiplex PCR, a mixture combining 60 forward primers for TCR Vbeta segments and 13 reverse primers for TCR Jbeta segments was used. The CDR3 region of rearranged TCR beta genes was amplified from genomic DNA by a multiplex PCR assay. On the Illumina HiSeq System, the amplified TCR beta libraries were sequenced as 87-base-pair reads. Per the source publication's procedure: In a later analysis, roughly 80 million unique TCR beta chains were counted across the approximately 620 repertoires, and around 10 million of these chains were shared by at least two donors. Raw reads were error-corrected and collapsed into unique sequences by a nearest-neighbor algorithm in which closely related sequences were merged to remove PCR and sequencing errors. V, D and J gene segments were assigned by aligning CDR3 sequences to IMGT reference sequences. For a sequence to be retained, a match of at least six nucleotides was required to both a V gene segment and a J gene segment. Rearrangements were called productive when the CDR3 lacked stop codons and stayed in frame with V and J; all others were non-productive. Following IMGT convention, CDR3 was defined as the stretch from the second conserved V-encoded cysteine up to the conserved J-encoded phenylalanine. Sequences without an unambiguous match to a single V gene segment were excluded from the earlier analysis of several hundred of the donors. In an earlier analysis of several hundred of the donors, V segments were called functional above 56.7% productive rearrangements and were called segregating when the between-donor standard deviation exceeded 5%. A statistical classification framework was built to diagnose cytomegalovirus status from the catalog of TCR beta chain sequences. V and J gene assignment, in a later analysis, came from comparing TCR nucleotide sequences with IMGT/GENE-DB human TR gene sequences. Using the TCRdist pipeline, a later analysis assigned CDR3 sequences along with most-parsimonious VDJ recombination scenarios. A later analysis defined each TCR beta chain by its CDR3 amino acid sequence plus V-gene family, and excluded reads lacking a unique V-gene family. As a way to deal with suspected cross-contamination and a sequencing artifact, a later analysis dropped nearly 600 nucleotide sequences that were highly shared and had low generation probability. In a later analysis, a clonal expansion index for each public chain was calculated from normalized within-repertoire ranks of inferred template counts. Generation probabilities in a later analysis came from a VDJ recombination model fitted to out-of-frame rearrangements, and those results were checked against IGoR. Hypergeometric tests were used in a later analysis to score TCR-TCR, TCR-HLA and TCR-CMV co-occurrence, with a repertoire-size bias correction applied to the TCR pairs. A later analysis estimated false discovery rates by permuting HLA or CMV assignments 20 times. In a later analysis, co-occurring TCRs were grouped using DBSCAN, with TCRdist sequence similarity added in when clustering inside HLA-allele-positive subsets. Co-occurrence clustering excluded repertoires with fewer than 30,000 or more than 120,000 public chains, plus five with anomalous nucleotide sharing. TCRdb stores this immuneACCESS table with in-frame sequences only. Part of the clones is absent; in the studies checked, under half of the shortfall reflects unresolved V genes, and no reason is known for the rest. V, J and clone size derive from that table, while D and trimming were established from the DNA sequence. The sample table records around 130,000 clones; around three quarters of these occur just once. The ten largest clones represent 1.5% to 2% of the sample.

The clonotype was recovered from a man aged 35-49 years in good health and CMV-seronegative. The sample taken for sequencing was PBMCs.

The CDR3 sequence is CSSRSSTSSEQYF. The DNA is as follows: TGTTCCAGCAGGTCTAGTACTAGCAGCGAGCAGTACTTC. Rearrangement joined TRBV7-9 to TRBJ2-7; the D gene is possibly TRBD2, with 6 bases matching. Inclusive of the bounding cysteine and phenylalanine, the CDR3 is 13 residues long. Of all the DNA, just the CDR3 is kept, 39 bases in frame from base 1. Via the germline V gene (reference sequence), CDR1 is SEHNR and CDR2 FQNEAQ.